This T cell receptor beta chain was recorded in a study of technical replicates of blood from several donors. The assay was immunoSEQ multiplex PCR, and TCRdb's table has in-frame clones only and misses some. This sample has more than 65,000 clones, with roughly 92% found just once. The CDR3 is 11 residues long. Trimming left V 5 bases short and J 3 bases short, with 5 bases between. Germline values: CDR1 SGHVS, CDR2 FQNEAQ. The V call is TRBV7-8, the J call TRBJ2-7, with D unclear. This receptor was identified in a human donor in good health. Sequenced sample: T cells isolated from PBMCs. The DNA of the CDR3 is TGTGCCAGCAGCACTAACTACGAGCAGTACTTC. The encoded protein is CASSTNYEQYF.